Below are 26 T cell receptor beta chains sequenced from a single sample in a study of cytomegalovirus exposure and HLA in healthy donors. PCR used 60 Vbeta primers and 13 Jbeta primers. TCRdb's copy holds only in-frame clones and misses some; the assay was immunoSEQ multiplex PCR. Of approximately 94,000 clones in the sample, roughly 72% are singletons; the top ten hold roughly 4.8%. The material sequenced was PBMCs. These TCRs come from a man aged 25-40 years in good health and CMV-seropositive.

This clone has only one observation. This chain connects TRBV18 to TRBJ2-5, with 7 bases fitting TRBD1. The junction had 3 bases not matched to a gene; V was cut back by 6 bases and J by 2 bases. The CDR3 runs to 13 residues. The V gene's germline CDR1 is KGHSH and CDR2 LQKENI. The CDR3 sequence: CASSKGQQETQYF. The CDR3 nucleotides are TGTGCCAGCTCGAAGGGACAGCAAGAGACCCAGTACTTC. Drawing the rest from reference TRBV18 and TRBJ2-5, the complete variable domain is NAGVMQNPRHLVRRRGQEARLRCSPMKGHSHVYWYRQLPEEGLKFMVYLQKENIIDESGMPKERFSAEFPKEGPSILRIQQVVRGDSAAYFCASSKGQQETQYFGPGTRLLVL.

The V call is TRBV6-1, the J call TRBJ2-1; 8 positions match TRBD1. V shed 6 bases and J 3 bases; nucleotides not matched to a gene: 1. CDR3 length: 13 amino acids. Germline V gene lookup returns CDR1 MNHNS and CDR2 SASEGT. CDR3 coding DNA: TGTGCCAGCAGCAGGGGGCTCTACAATGAGCAGTTCTTC. This translates into CASSRGLYNEQFF.

This chain links TRBV29-1 with TRBJ1-1, with TRBD1 identical over 8 bases. The germline CDR1 and CDR2 sequences are SQVTM and ANQGSEA. V lost 3 bases to trimming and J lost 8 bases; unmatched junction nucleotides: 8. The CDR3 covers 13 residues. CDR3 DNA sequence: TGCAGCGTTGAGGGGCAGGGGGCGCGAGAAGCTTTCTTT. Translated, it gives CSVEGQGAREAFF. Complete variable domain (other parts from reference TRBV29-1 and TRBJ1-1): SAVISQKPSRDICQRGTSLTIQCQVDSQVTMMFWYRQQPGQSLTLIATANQGSEATYESGFVIDKFPISRPNLTFSTLTVSNMSPEDSSIYLCSVEGQGAREAFFGQGTRLTVV.

The chain employs TRBV5-1 and TRBJ1-2; 9 nucleotides agree with TRBD1. This CDR3 has 17 residues. Germline CDR1 is SGHRS and CDR2 is YFSETQ. With V trimmed by 3 bases and J by 8 bases, 17 bases remained unmatched. The DNA for the CDR3 is TGCGCCAGCAGCTGGTTTTGGGGACAGGGCGGTAAAGAGGGCTACACCTTC. Amino acids: CASSWFWGQGGKEGYTF.

V and J are TRBV5-4 and TRBJ1-5; 7 bases are shared with TRBD1. After removal of 4 bases from V and 0 bases from J, the junction contained 4 bases not matched to a gene. Germline loops: CDR1 SGHNT, CDR2 YYREEE (reference sequence). This CDR3 contains 15 residues. This CDR3 reads CASSPGTDSNQPQHF. For the CDR3, the DNA is TGTGCCAGCAGCCCAGGGACAGATAGCAATCAGCCCCAGCATTTT.

This chain joins TRBV13 and TRBJ2-3, with D possibly being TRBD1 (5 bases). Germline V gives CDR1 PRHDT, CDR2 FYEKMQ (reference sequence). Trimming cost V 6 bases and J 0 bases, with 10 bases left between them. This CDR3 is built from 14 residues. CDR3 DNA: TGTGCCAGCAGTCGACAGCCAAGCACAGATACGCAGTATTTT. Translation gives CASSRQPSTDTQYF. Full variable domain (rest looked up from reference TRBV13 and TRBJ2-3): AAGVIQSPRHLIKEKRETATLKCYPIPRHDTVYWYQQGPGQDPQFLISFYEKMQSDKGSIPDRFSAQQFSDYHSELNMSSLELGDSALYFCASSRQPSTDTQYFGPGTRLTVL.

The genes are TRBV10-3 and TRBJ2-3, with D unresolved. The germline gives CDR1 ENHRY, CDR2 SYGVKD. Trimming shortened V by 2 bases and J by 0 bases, and 3 bases separated the two germline ends. The CDR3 contains 13 residues. CDR3 nucleotide sequence: TGTGCCATCAGTGAGGAGAGCACAGATACGCAGTATTTT. Protein sequence: CAISEESTDTQYF.

The chain employs TRBV2 and TRBJ1-3; the D is unclear. Germline lookup yields CDR1 SNHLY and CDR2 FYNNEI. There are 14 residues in the CDR3. V was pared by 11 bases and J by 6 bases, with 20 bases between. For the CDR3, the DNA is TGTGCCTCTACTTTTCGAGGGTCGGCAAACACCATATATTTT. Translation: CASTFRGSANTIYF.

The chain recombines TRBV5-1 with TRBJ2-6; 9 bases agree with TRBD1. Germline trimming cut 5 bases from V and 1 base from J; bases unmatched to any gene: 7. Germline V gene lookup returns CDR1 SGHRS and CDR2 YFSETQ. This CDR3 region has 17 residues. CDR3 nucleotide sequence: TGCGCCAGCAGGGTTGGACAGGGGCAGTCTGGGGCCAACGTCCTGACTTTC. This gives the protein CASRVGQGQSGANVLTF.

The chain has TRBV28 and TRBJ2-7; 7 bases fit TRBD2. The V segment lost 6 bases and the J segment 1 base; nucleotides outside the gene matches: 9. The CDR3 is 15 amino acids. CDR1 is MDHEN and CDR2 is SYDVKM in the germline V gene. CDR3 region: CASRPSTSASYEQYF. Written as DNA, the CDR3 is TGTGCCAGCAGGCCCTCCACTAGCGCATCCTACGAGCAGTACTTC.

The chain carries TRBV7-3 and TRBJ1-3, with 8 bases matching TRBD1. Germline V gene sequence: CDR1 SGHTA, CDR2 FQGTGA. After removal of 5 bases from V and 5 bases from J, the junction contained 8 bases not matched to a gene. The CDR3 is 15 amino acids. The chain's CDR3 is CASSPTGDRRNTIYF. DNA for the CDR3: TGTGCCAGCAGCCCGACAGGGGATAGAAGAAACACCATATATTTT.

V usage is TRBV6-5 and J usage is TRBJ1-1; D not resolved. The CDR3 covers 14 residues. Trimming pared 2 bases from V and 7 bases from J, leaving 14 bases between. CDR1 and CDR2 (germline): MNHEY, SVGAGI. The chain's CDR3 is CASSYGPSGYEAFF. The CDR3 nucleotides are TGTGCCAGCAGTTACGGCCCCTCGGGGTATGAAGCTTTCTTT.

The chain recombines TRBV29-1 with TRBJ2-7; 8 nucleotides match TRBD2. CDR1 is SQVTM, CDR2 ANQGSEA, per germline. This CDR3 contains 13 residues. J gave up 3 bases and V 5 bases, and 6 bases lay outside the gene matches. The CDR3 DNA sequence: TGCAGCGTTTGTCCAGCGGGAGTCTACGAGCAGTACTTC. This encodes CSVCPAGVYEQYF.

This chain joins TRBV5-6 and TRBJ2-5; maybe TRBD2 (6 bases). The CDR3 loop spans 14 amino acids. Germline V CDR1 and CDR2: SGHDT, YYEEEE. The ends were cut back, 4 bases at V and 5 bases at J, with 15 bases in the middle. The CDR3 DNA reads as TGTGCCAGCAGCCTCCCGGGAGCTAGGGAGACCCAGTACTTC. Translated, it gives CASSLPGARETQYF.

This clone appeared a few times. The J gene is TRBJ1-3, the V gene TRBV13, with a possible D match to TRBD1 (5 bases). CDR1 is PRHDT, CDR2 FYEKMQ, per germline (reference sequence). The CDR3 spans 16 residues. V lost 4 bases and J 1 base, leaving 14 bases between the germline ends. CDR3 protein: CASSSRAGRSGNTIYF. The CDR3, as DNA: TGTGCCAGCAGCTCCCGGGCAGGGAGGTCTGGAAACACCATATATTTT.

The V gene is TRBV5-5, the J gene TRBJ1-3; TRBD1 agrees at 7 bases. This CDR3 contains 16 residues. CDR1 is SGHKS, CDR2 YYEKEE, per germline (reference sequence). With V trimmed by 7 bases and J by 0 bases, 10 bases remained unmatched. This CDR3 reads CASHPDRRLSGNTIYF. The DNA of the CDR3 is TGTGCCAGCCACCCGGACAGGCGCCTCTCTGGAAACACCATATATTTT.

J is TRBJ1-2 and V is TRBV6-5; TRBD1 is a possible D gene (5 bases). V lost 3 bases and J lost 7, with 6 bases in between. CDR1 and CDR2 (germline): MNHEY, SVGAGI. This CDR3 has 11 amino acids. The CDR3 region has the DNA TGTGCCAGCAGTTATGGGGCTGGCTACACCTTC. The encoded protein is CASSYGAGYTF.

The chain is built from TRBV29-1 and TRBJ2-5, with D possibly being TRBD2 (6 bases). Per the germline V gene, CDR1 is SQVTM and CDR2 is ANQGSEA. The CDR3 is 13 amino acids. V was trimmed by 3 bases and J by 4 bases, leaving 12 bases between them. The CDR3 DNA is TGCAGCGTTGAGGGAGGTGGGGGAGAGACCCAGTACTTC. Protein sequence: CSVEGGGGETQYF.

This chain uses TRBV28 with TRBJ2-7; 7 bases line up with TRBD1. The germline CDR1 and CDR2 sequences are MDHEN and SYDVKM. The CDR3 is made up of 13 amino acids. V lost 7 bases and J lost 3; bases outside the gene matches: 6. The CDR3 region is CASTLTGYYEQYF. In nucleotides, the CDR3 is TGTGCCAGCACCCTGACAGGGTACTACGAGCAGTACTTC.

A note on this clone: Germline is not matched at one junction end, which may reflect a read error. At the DNA level, this CDR3 is encoded by other sequences in the same sample as well. The J gene is TRBJ2-7, the V gene TRBV5-4, with D possibly TRBD1 on 6 matching bases. This CDR3 has 13 amino acids. CDR1 is SGHNT, CDR2 YYREEE, per germline (reference sequence). This chain's CDR3 is CASSVRGTDNRYF. In DNA form, the CDR3 reads TGTGCCAGCAGCGTTAGGGGGACGGACAATCGGTACTTT.

The CDR3 reads CASSQEVADRRQPQHF. CDR3 DNA: TGCGCCAGCAGCCAAGAAGTGGCGGACAGAAGGCAGCCCCAGCATTTT. The chain carries TRBV4-3 and TRBJ1-5; TRBD1 is a possible D gene (6 bases). The CDR3 contains 16 residues. The germline V gene has CDR1 LGHNA and CDR2 YSLEER. V shed 0 bases and J shed 7 bases, with 16 bases lying between them.

This clone occurred a few times. The V call is TRBV27, the J call TRBJ1-1, with a possible D match to TRBD1 (6 bases). The germline CDR1 and CDR2 sequences are MNHEY and SMNVEV (reference sequence). The CDR3 runs 15 residues. Deletions cut 11 bases from V and 4 bases from J, with 23 bases between. The CDR3 DNA reads TGTGCCGCCGGGGTCACACAGGGCGCGGTCACTGAAGCTTTCTTT. Translating it yields CAAGVTQGAVTEAFF.

V usage is TRBV5-1 and J usage is TRBJ2-7; D is possibly TRBD2 (5 bases). The germline V gene has CDR1 SGHRS and CDR2 YFSETQ. The V and J ends lost 5 bases and 2 bases respectively, with 17 bases between them. The CDR3 spans 15 residues. The CDR3, as DNA: TGCGCCAGCAGAAGGGAGCAGAGCTACCCCTACGAGCAGTACGTC. Protein: CASRREQSYPYEQYV.

The chain links TRBV11-2 to TRBJ1-2, with TRBD1 matching over 8 bases. This CDR3 spans 15 amino acids. The V segment lost 3 bases and the J segment 7 bases; nucleotides outside the gene matches: 10. Per germline, CDR1 SGHAT and CDR2 FQNNGV. The CDR3 region is CASSLSSTGAGGYTF. CDR3 DNA: TGTGCCAGCAGCTTGTCCTCGACAGGGGCAGGTGGCTACACCTTC.

CDR3 protein: CASSPRDFSSYNEQFF. The CDR3 DNA reads TGTGCCAGCAGCCCACGGGACTTCAGCTCCTACAATGAGCAGTTCTTC. The gene calls are TRBV9 and TRBJ2-1, with D maybe TRBD2 (6 bases). Germline V gene lookup returns CDR1 SGDLS and CDR2 YYNGEE. This CDR3 spans 16 amino acids. With 4 bases removed from V and 0 bases from J, the gap between germline ends came to 14 bases. Complete variable domain (other parts from reference TRBV9 and TRBJ2-1): DSGVTQTPKHLITATGQRVTLRCSPRSGDLSVYWYQQSLDQGLQFLIQYYNGEERAKGNILERFSAQQFPDLHSELNLSSLELGDSALYFCASSPRDFSSYNEQFFGPGTRLTVL.

The chain couples TRBV27 to TRBJ2-7; TRBD1 might be the D (5 bases). In germline, CDR1 is MNHEY, CDR2 SMNVEV (reference sequence). The CDR3 sequence is 13 residues long. Trimming took off 8 bases at V and 7 bases at J, with 18 bases between the two ends. The CDR3, as DNA: TGTGCCAGCGGAAAGCAGGGCCGTTCAGAGCAGTACTTC. This sequence encodes CASGKQGRSEQYF.